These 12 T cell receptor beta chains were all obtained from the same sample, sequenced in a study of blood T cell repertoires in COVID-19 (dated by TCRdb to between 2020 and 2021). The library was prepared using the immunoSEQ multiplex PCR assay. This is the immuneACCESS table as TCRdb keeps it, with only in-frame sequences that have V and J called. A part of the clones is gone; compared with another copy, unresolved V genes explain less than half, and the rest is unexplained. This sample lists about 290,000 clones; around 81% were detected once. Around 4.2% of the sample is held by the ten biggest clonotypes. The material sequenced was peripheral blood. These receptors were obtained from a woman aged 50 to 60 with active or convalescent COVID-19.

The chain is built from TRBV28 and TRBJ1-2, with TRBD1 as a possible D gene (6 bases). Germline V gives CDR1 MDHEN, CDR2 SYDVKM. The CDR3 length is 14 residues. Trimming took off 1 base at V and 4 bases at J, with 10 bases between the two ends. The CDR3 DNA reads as TGTGCCAGCAGTTTATCAGGGACAACCTATGGCTACACCTTC. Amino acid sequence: CASSLSGTTYGYTF.

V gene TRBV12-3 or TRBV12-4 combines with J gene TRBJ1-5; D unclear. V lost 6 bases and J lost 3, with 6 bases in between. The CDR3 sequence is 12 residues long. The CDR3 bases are TGTGCCAGCAGCCGGTACAATCAGCCCCAGCATTTT. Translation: CASSRYNQPQHF.

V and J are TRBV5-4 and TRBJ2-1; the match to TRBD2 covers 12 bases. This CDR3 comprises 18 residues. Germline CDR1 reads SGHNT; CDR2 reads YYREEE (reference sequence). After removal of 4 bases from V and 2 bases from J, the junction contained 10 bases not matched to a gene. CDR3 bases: TGTGCCAGCAGCCCTGGTACTAGCGGGAGGACCCCCTACAATGAGCAGTTCTTC. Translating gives CASSPGTSGRTPYNEQFF. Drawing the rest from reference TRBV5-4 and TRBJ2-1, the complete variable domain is ETGVTQSPTHLIKTRGQQVTLRCSSQSGHNTVSWYQQALGQGPQFIFQYYREEENGRGNFPPRFSGLQFPNYSSELNVNALELDDSALYLCASSPGTSGRTPYNEQFFGPGTRLTVL.

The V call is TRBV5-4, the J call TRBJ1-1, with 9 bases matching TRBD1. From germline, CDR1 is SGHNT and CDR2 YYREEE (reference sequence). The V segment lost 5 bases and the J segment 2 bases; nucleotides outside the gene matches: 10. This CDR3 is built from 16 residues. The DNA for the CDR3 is TGTGCCAGCAGTCCCAGGGGGGGACAGGGAAACACTGAAGCTTTCTTT. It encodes CASSPRGGQGNTEAFF.

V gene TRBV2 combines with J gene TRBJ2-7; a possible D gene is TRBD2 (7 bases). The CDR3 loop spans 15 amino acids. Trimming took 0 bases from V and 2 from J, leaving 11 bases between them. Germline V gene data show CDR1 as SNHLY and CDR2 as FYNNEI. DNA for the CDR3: TGTGCCAGCAGTGAAGCAGGGGGGGGACCCTACGAGCAGTACTTC. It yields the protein CASSEAGGGPYEQYF. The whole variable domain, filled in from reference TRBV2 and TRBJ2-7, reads EPEVTQTPSHQVTQMGQEVILRCVPISNHLYFYWYRQILGQKVEFLVSFYNNEISEKSEIFDDQFSVERPDGSNFTLKIRSTKLEDSAMYFCASSEAGGGPYEQYFGPGTRLTVT.

The CDR3 region has the DNA TGTGCCAGCGGGTACAGGGAGAATCAGCCCCAGCATTTT. Translation gives CASGYRENQPQHF. This rearrangement joins TRBV6-5 to TRBJ1-5, with D perhaps TRBD1 (6 bases). Trimming removed 8 bases from V and 4 bases from J, with 12 bases in between. The CDR3 runs to 13 residues. Germline CDR1 reads MNHEY; CDR2 reads SVGAGI.

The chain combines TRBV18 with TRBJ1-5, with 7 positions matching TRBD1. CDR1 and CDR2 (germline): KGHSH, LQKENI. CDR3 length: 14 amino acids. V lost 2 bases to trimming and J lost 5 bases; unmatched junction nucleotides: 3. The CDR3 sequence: CASSPVQGDQPQHF. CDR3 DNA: TGTGCCAGCTCACCAGTTCAGGGGGATCAGCCCCAGCATTTT.

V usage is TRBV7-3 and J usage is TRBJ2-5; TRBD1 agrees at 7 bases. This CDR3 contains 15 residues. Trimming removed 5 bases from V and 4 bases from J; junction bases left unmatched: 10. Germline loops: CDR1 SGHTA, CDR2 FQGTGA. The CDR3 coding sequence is TGTGCCAGCAGCCGGAACCCGACAGGGCGAGAGACCCAGTACTTC. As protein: CASSRNPTGRETQYF.

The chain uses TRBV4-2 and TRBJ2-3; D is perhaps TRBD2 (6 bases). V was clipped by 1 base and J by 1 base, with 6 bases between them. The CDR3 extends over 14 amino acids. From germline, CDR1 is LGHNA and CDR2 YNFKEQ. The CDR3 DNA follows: TGTGCCAGCAGCCAAGCGGGGGGCACAGATACGCAGTATTTT. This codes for CASSQAGGTDTQYF.

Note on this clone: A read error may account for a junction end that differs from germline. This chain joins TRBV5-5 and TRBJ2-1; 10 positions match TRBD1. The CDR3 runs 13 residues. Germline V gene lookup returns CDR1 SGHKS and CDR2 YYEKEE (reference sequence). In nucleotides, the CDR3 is TGTGCCAGCAGCACCTCGCGAGGGACAGGGGTGCTCTTC. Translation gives CASSTSRGTGVLF.

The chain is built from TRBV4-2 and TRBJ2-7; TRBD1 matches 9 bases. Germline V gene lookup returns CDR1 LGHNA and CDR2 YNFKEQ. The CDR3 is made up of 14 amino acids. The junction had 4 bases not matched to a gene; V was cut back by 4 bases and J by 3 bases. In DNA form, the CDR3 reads TGTGCCAGCAGCCTTCGGGACAGGGACTACGAGCAGTACTTC. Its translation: CASSLRDRDYEQYF.

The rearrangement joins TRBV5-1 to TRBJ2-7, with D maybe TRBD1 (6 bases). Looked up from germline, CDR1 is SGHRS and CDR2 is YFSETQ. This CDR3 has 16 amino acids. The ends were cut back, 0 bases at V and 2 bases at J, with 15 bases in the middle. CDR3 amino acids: CASSLGQGIVAYEQYF. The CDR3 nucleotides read TGCGCCAGCAGCTTGGGGCAGGGGATTGTGGCCTACGAGCAGTACTTC.